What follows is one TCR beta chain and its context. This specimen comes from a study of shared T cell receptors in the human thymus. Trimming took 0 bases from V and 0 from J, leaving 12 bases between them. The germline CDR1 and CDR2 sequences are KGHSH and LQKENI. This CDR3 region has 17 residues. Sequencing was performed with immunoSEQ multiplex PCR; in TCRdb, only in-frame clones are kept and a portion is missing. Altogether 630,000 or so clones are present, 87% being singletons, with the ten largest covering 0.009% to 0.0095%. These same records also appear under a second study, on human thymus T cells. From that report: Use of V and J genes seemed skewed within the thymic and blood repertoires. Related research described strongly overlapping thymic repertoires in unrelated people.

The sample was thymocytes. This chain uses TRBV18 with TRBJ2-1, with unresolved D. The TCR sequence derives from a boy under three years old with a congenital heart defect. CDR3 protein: CASSPPRSYYSYNEQFF. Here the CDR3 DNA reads TGTGCCAGCTCACCACCTCGATCCTACTACTCCTACAATGAGCAGTTCTTC.